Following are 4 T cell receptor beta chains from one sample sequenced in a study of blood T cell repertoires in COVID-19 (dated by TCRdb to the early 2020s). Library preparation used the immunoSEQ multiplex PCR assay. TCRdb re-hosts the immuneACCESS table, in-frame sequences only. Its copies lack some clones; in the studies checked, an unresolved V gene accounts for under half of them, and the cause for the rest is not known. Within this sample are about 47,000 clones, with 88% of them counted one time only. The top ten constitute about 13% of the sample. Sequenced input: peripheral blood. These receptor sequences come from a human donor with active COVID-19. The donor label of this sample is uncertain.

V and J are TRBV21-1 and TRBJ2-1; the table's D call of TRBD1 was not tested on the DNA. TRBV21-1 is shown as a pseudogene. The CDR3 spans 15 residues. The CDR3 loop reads CASSKEYAGFREQFF. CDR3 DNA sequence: TGTGCCAGCAGCAAAGAATATGCAGGGTTTCGTGAGCAGTTCTTC.

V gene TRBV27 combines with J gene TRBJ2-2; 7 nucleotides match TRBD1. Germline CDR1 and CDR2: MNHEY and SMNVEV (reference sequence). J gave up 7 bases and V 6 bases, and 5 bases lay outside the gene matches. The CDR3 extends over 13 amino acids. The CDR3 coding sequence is TGTGCCAGCAGGAGGGGGCGCAACGGGGAGCTGTTTTTT. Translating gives CASRRGRNGELFF.

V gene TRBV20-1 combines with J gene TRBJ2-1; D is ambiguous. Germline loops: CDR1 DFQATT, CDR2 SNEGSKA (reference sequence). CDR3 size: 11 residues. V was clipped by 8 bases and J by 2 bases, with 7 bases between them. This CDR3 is CSHRAYNEQFF. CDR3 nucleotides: TGCAGTCACCGGGCCTACAATGAGCAGTTCTTC.

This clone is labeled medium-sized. CDR3 bases: TGTGCCAGTAGTATAGACCCGGGAGGGCCCACCGGGGAGCTGTTTTTT. As protein: CASSIDPGGPTGELFF. The V and J genes are TRBV19 and TRBJ2-2; 8 nucleotides align to TRBD2. CDR3 length: 16 residues. Unmatched junction bases numbered 4, after V lost 0 bases and J lost 4 bases. Germline CDR1 reads LNHDA; CDR2 reads SQIVND (reference sequence).